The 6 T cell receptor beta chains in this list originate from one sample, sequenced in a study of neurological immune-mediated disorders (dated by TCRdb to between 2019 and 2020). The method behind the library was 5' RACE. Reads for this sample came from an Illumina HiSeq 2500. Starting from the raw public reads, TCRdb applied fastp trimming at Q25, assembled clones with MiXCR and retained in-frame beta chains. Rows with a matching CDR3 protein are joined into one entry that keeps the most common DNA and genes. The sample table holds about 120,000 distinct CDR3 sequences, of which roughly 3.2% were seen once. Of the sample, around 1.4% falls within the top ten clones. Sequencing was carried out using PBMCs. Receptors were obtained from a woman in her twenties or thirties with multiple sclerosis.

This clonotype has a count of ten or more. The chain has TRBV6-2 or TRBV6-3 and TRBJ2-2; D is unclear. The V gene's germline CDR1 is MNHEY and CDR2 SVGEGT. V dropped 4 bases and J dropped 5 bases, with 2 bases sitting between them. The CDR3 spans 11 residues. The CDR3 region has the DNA TGTGCCAGCAGTTGGACCGGGGAGCTGTTTTTT. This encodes CASSWTGELFF.

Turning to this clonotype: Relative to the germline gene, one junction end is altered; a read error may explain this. The CDR3 protein is CASSLEQGVSHLHF. In nucleotides, the CDR3 is TGTGCCAGCAGCTTAGAACAGGGGGTTTCACACCTCCACTTT. This chain uses TRBV11-2 with TRBJ1-6, with 8 nucleotides matching TRBD1. The CDR3 is 14 amino acids. From germline, CDR1 is SGHAT and CDR2 FQNNGV.

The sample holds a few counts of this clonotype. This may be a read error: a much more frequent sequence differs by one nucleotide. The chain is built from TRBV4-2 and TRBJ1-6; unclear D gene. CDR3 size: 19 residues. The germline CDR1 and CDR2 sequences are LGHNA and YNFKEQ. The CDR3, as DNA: TGTGCCAGCAGCCAAGATGCGACGGGAGGTGGCTCCTATAATTCACACCTCCACTTT. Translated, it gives CASSQDATGGGSYNSHLHF.

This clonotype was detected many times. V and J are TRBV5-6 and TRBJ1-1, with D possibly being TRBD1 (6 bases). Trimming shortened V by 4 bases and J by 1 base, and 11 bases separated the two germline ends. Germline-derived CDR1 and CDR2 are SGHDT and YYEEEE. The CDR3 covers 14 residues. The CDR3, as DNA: TGTGCCAGCAGCCACAGACAGGCGAACACTGAAGCTTTCTTT. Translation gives CASSHRQANTEAFF.

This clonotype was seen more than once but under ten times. CDR3 sequence (DNA): TGCAGTGCTTCGCCGGGACATCTCACAGATACGCAGTATTTT. It codes for CSASPGHLTDTQYF. The V call is TRBV20-1, the J call TRBJ2-3; D is possibly TRBD1 (6 bases). V was pared by 5 bases and J by 2 bases, with 14 bases between. Per germline, CDR1 DFQATT and CDR2 SNEGSKA (reference sequence). The CDR3 covers 14 residues.

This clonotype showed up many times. The CDR3 loop is CASREGRDSGNTIYF. The CDR3 bases are TGTGCCAGCAGGGAAGGACGGGACTCTGGAAACACCATATATTTT. The chain carries TRBV6-2 or TRBV6-3 and TRBJ1-3; D not resolved. V lost 6 bases, J lost 0 bases, and 12 bases lay in between. Germline values: CDR1 MNHEY, CDR2 SVGEGT. The CDR3 length is 15 residues.